This T cell receptor beta chain was identified during a study of blood T cells in healthy people across ages. The donors, healthy Caucasians from Russia, were aged roughly 6 to 90. Every donor gave 7.5 to 10 milliliters of peripheral blood. Per-sample yields of isolated PBMCs were at least 6 million. Primed by a sample-barcoded 5' primer and a J-beta primer mix, a second PCR proceeded for about 7 to 11 cycles. Each CDR3 protein gets one entry after TCRdb re-called the 5' RACE reads with MiXCR. This sample has over 1,500,000 distinct CDR3 sequences, with roughly two fifths found just once. Input material: blood. The source of this sequence is a human donor in good health.

The CDR3 sequence is CATSAPDQGVTGELFF. In DNA, the CDR3 is TGTGCCACCAGTGCCCCGGACCAGGGGGTAACCGGGGAGCTGTTTTTT. The V call is TRBV24-1, the J call TRBJ2-2; 7 nucleotides line up with TRBD1. Germline-derived CDR1 and CDR2 are KGHDR and SFDVKD. This CDR3 has 16 residues. The V gene end was trimmed by 5 bases and the J gene end by 5 bases; junction bases not matched to a gene: 10.